A selection of T cell receptor beta chains follows, all from one sample in a study of beta chain features in type 1 diabetes. Repertoires were generated with immunoSEQ multiplex PCR, while TCRdb's copy carries only in-frame clones and drops some. The sample lists some 350,000 clones, about 14% occurring once. The source material was naive CD4+ T cells from blood. These receptors all come from a woman aged 18-30 years with type 1 diabetes. Each CDR3 is given with its conserved first and last residue. The D gene is left open where the match is weak. Size is omitted from some rows. Given values are once, few, many or a class for expanded clones.

13 | - | TRBJ1-5 | TRBV6-5 | - | TGTGCCAGCAGGGACACCGGCAATCAGCCCCAGCATTTT | CASRDTGNQPQHF
14 | - | TRBJ2-2 | TRBV2 | - | TGTGCCAGCTCACCTGGGCCTGACACCGGGGAGCTGTTTTTT | CASSPGPDTGELFF
13 | - | TRBJ2-7 | TRBV30 | - | TGTGCCTGGATCGGGCAGGGGCGGTACGAGCAGTACTTC | CAWIGQGRYEQYF
15 | - | TRBJ2-3 | TRBV11-3 | - | TGTGCCAGCAGCCCGGGACTTGGGTACACAGATACGCAGTATTTT | CASSPGLGYTDTQYF
15 | few | TRBJ2-3 | TRBV5-6 | TRBD2 | TGTGCCAGCAGCTCTCTAGCGGGAAGCACAGATACGCAGTATTTT | CASSSLAGSTDTQYF
18 | few | TRBJ2-4 | TRBV4-1 | TRBD2 | TGCGCCAGCAGCCTCGGACTAGCGGGTTCTTTAGCCAAAAACATTCAGTACTTC | CASSLGLAGSLAKNIQYF
14 | few | TRBJ2-7 | TRBV9 | TRBD2 | TGTGCCAGCAGCTTACTAGCGGGAGACTACGAGCAGTACTTC | CASSLLAGDYEQYF
11 | - | TRBJ2-3 | TRBV20-1 | - | TGCAGTGCTTTCCTCGCAGATACGCAGTATTTT | CSAFLADTQYF
11 | - | TRBJ1-4 | TRBV7-9 | - | TGTGCCAGCAGCTTAGTAGGAGGACTGTTTTTT | CASSLVGGLFF
10 | few | TRBJ2-1 | TRBV20-1 | - | TGCAGTGCTAGTGGGCATGAGCAGTTCTTC | CSASGHEQFF
17 | - | TRBJ2-2 | TRBV5-4 | - | TGTGCCAGCTCCCCTGGCCCTCGGCAGGTTAACACCGGGGAGCTGTTTTTT | CASSPGPRQVNTGELFF
13 | - | TRBJ2-5 | TRBV5-1 | - | TGCGCCAGCAGTCGAGGAAACCAAGAGACCCAGTACTTC | CASSRGNQETQYF
14 | few | TRBJ2-3 | TRBV29-1 | - | TGCAGCGTTGTGGTGGCTAGCACCAGGGATACGCAGTATTTT | CSVVVASTRDTQYF
13 | few | TRBJ2-7 | TRBV6-5 | - | TGTGCCAGCACCGTAACCGGAGGGTACGAGCAGTACTTC | CASTVTGGYEQYF
14 | - | TRBJ1-1 | TRBV6-1 | - | TGTGCCAGCAGTGTTAGTTTGAGGATCCCTGAAGCTTTCTTT | CASSVSLRIPEAFF
12 | - | TRBJ1-1 | TRBV7-9 | TRBD1 | TGTGCCAGCAGCCAGGGGGGAACTGAAGCTTTCTTT | CASSQGGTEAFF
16 | - | TRBJ1-1 | TRBV28 | - | TGTGCCAGCAGTTTCCCGCAGGGGCGGACGGGAACTGAAGCTTTCTTT | CASSFPQGRTGTEAFF
16 | - | TRBJ2-5 | TRBV4-1 | TRBD2 | TGCGCCAGCAGCCCTCGAACTAGCGGGAGTGGAGAGACCCAGTACTTC | CASSPRTSGSGETQYF
12 | few | TRBJ2-1 | TRBV5-1 | - | TGCGCCAGCAGCTTCGCGGGCAATGAGCAGTTCTTC | CASSFAGNEQFF
12 | - | TRBJ1-2 | TRBV29-1 | - | TGCAGCGTTGAAGACATAGCCTATGGCTACACCTTC | CSVEDIAYGYTF
13 | - | TRBJ1-2 | TRBV7-9 | - | TGTGCCAGCAGCTTAGGAGGGGGCTATGGCTACACCTTC | CASSLGGGYGYTF
18 | few | TRBJ2-7 | TRBV5-1 | TRBD1 | TGCGCCAGCAGCTTGGCTGGGGACAGAATTAGGCAGACCTACGAGCAGTACTTC | CASSLAGDRIRQTYEQYF
12 | - | TRBJ1-1 | TRBV5-4 | TRBD1 | TGTGCCAGCAGCCGGACAGGGTTCGTAGCTTTCTTT | CASSRTGFVAFF
15 | few | TRBJ1-5 | TRBV9 | TRBD1 | TGTGCCAGCAGCGTAGGACAGGGGCGTAATCAGCCCCAGCATTTT | CASSVGQGRNQPQHF
13 | - | TRBJ2-5 | TRBV12-5 | TRBD1 | TGTGCTAGTGGTTTGGCAGGGGGACAGACCCAGTACTTC | CASGLAGGQTQYF
15 | - | TRBJ2-3 | TRBV9 | TRBD2 | TGTGCCAGCAGCGTAACTAGCGGGGCCACAGATACGCAGTATTTT | CASSVTSGATDTQYF
15 | - | TRBJ1-2 | TRBV11-2 | TRBD1 | TGTGCCAGCAGCTTACCGGGACAGGGAATAAGTGGCTACACCTTC | CASSLPGQGISGYTF
11 | - | TRBJ2-7 | TRBV5-1 | - | TGCGCCAGCAGATCAGCGTACGAGCAGTACTTC | CASRSAYEQYF
13 | - | TRBJ2-4 | TRBV30 | - | TGTGCCTGGAAGGGGCTAGCCAAAAACATTCAGTACTTC | CAWKGLAKNIQYF
15 | few | TRBJ2-3 | TRBV29-1 | - | TGCAGCGTTGCCTGGATAGGGGGGGCAGGGGATACGCAGTATTTT | CSVAWIGGAGDTQYF
12 | many | TRBJ2-5 | TRBV29-1 | TRBD1 | TGCAGCGTTGATCAACAGGGGAGAACCCAGTACTTC | CSVDQQGRTQYF
16 | - | TRBJ2-1 | TRBV7-8 | TRBD2 | TGTGCCAGCAGCCCCCGTCAGCGGGAGGGTGGGGATGAGCAGTTCTTC | CASSPRQREGGDEQFF
20 | - | TRBJ2-3 | TRBV9 | TRBD2 | TGTGCCAGCAGCCACCCTACTAGCGGGAGGACATTGGGGAGCACAGATACGCAGTATTTT | CASSHPTSGRTLGSTDTQYF
16 | - | TRBJ2-2 | TRBV5-1 | TRBD1 | TGCGCCAGCAGGACAGGGGGGCAAACGAACACCGGGGAGCTGTTTTTT | CASRTGGQTNTGELFF
15 | few | TRBJ1-1 | TRBV18 | - | TGTGCCAGCTCACGAGAGACAGGTCCCGGCACTGAAGCTTTCTTT | CASSRETGPGTEAFF
15 | - | TRBJ2-3 | TRBV18 | - | TGTGCCAGCTCACCACCCTCCGAGTCCGTAGATACGCAGTATTTT | CASSPPSESVDTQYF
15 | - | TRBJ1-5 | TRBV7-8 | TRBD1 | TGTGCCAGCAGCCTGGGACAGAGAGGTAATCAGCCCCAGCATTTT | CASSLGQRGNQPQHF
18 | - | TRBJ2-1 | TRBV18 | TRBD2 | TGTGCCAGCTCACCCGTCGGGACTAGCGGGAGGGCCTACAATGAGCAGTTCTTC | CASSPVGTSGRAYNEQFF
12 | few | TRBJ2-1 | TRBV11-1 | - | TGTGCCAGCAGCTTACAAGGCGGCGGACAGTTCTTC | CASSLQGGGQFF
16 | - | TRBJ2-1 | TRBV5-1 | TRBD2 | TGCGCCAGCAGCGTGATGACTAGCGGGAGTATCCATGAGCAGTTCTTC | CASSVMTSGSIHEQFF
14 | - | TRBJ1-2 | TRBV5-1 | - | TGCGCCAGCAGCCCCGAGGCTCGACAGACATACCACACCTTC | CASSPEARQTYHTF
16 | few | TRBJ2-6 | TRBV9 | - | TGTGCCAGCAGCGTAGGGCATTCATCTGGGGCCAACGTCCTGACTTTC | CASSVGHSSGANVLTF
13 | once | TRBJ1-1 | TRBV2 | - | TGTGCCAGCAGTTTGCAGATGAACACTGAAGCTTTCTTT | CASSLQMNTEAFF
15 | - | TRBJ2-1 | TRBV11-1 | TRBD1 | TGTGCCAGCAGCCCACAGGGGGGTGTCTACAATGAGCAGTTCTTC | CASSPQGGVYNEQFF
15 | - | TRBJ2-2 | TRBV7-7 | TRBD1 | TGTGCCAGCAGCTCCGGGACAGGGGTTACCGGGGAGCTGTTTTTT | CASSSGTGVTGELFF
14 | few | TRBJ1-5 | TRBV6-1 | TRBD1 | TGTGCCAGCAGTGGGACAGGGGGGAATCAGCCCCAGCATTTT | CASSGTGGNQPQHF
15 | - | TRBJ2-5 | TRBV18 | - | TGTGCCAGCTCACCACCCCCGGCCCCCGGGGAGACCCAGTACTTC | CASSPPPAPGETQYF
13 | - | TRBJ2-1 | TRBV7-2 | - | TGTGCCAGCAGCTTAGCGAGGCACAGCGGGCAGTTCTTC | CASSLARHSGQFF
16 | few | TRBJ2-1 | TRBV7-9 | TRBD2 | TGTGCCAGCAGCTTACGGACTAGGGAGGGTACCAATGAGCAGTTCTTC | CASSLRTREGTNEQFF
16 | - | TRBJ2-5 | TRBV5-1 | TRBD2 | TGCGCCAGCAGCTTCCTAGCGGGAGATGCCCAAGGGACCCAGTACTTC | CASSFLAGDAQGTQYF
13 | few | TRBJ2-5 | TRBV9 | - | TGTGCCAGCAGCCGAAGAGAGGTGGGGACCCAGTACTTC | CASSRREVGTQYF
14 | few | TRBJ2-5 | TRBV29-1 | TRBD1 | TGCAGCGTCGCCCGGACAGGGATGACGGAGACCCAGTACTTC | CSVARTGMTETQYF
14 | few | TRBJ2-7 | TRBV28 | TRBD1 | TGTGCCAGCAGCACTGGACAGGGATCCCGGGAGCAGTACTTC | CASSTGQGSREQYF
14 | - | TRBJ2-7 | TRBV27 | TRBD1 | TGTGCCAGCAGCAGACAGGGCCCGACCTACGAGCAGTACTTC | CASSRQGPTYEQYF